This T cell receptor beta chain was sequenced during a study of cytomegalovirus exposure and HLA in healthy donors. Study-level information: The roughly 120 million unique TCR beta sequences, from 150 million to 200 million T cells, were found by an earlier analysis. Study outcomes and limitations: As a later analysis showed, a missense DCLRE1C variant was linked to trimming of TCR beta V- and J-genes. Within an earlier analysis, most TCR beta V segments proved productive either about 90% or about 30% of the time.

The PCR employed 60 Vbeta primers together with 13 Jbeta primers. Clones were sequenced by immunoSEQ multiplex PCR, and TCRdb holds only the in-frame ones, with some missing. This table holds approximately 110,000 clones, 70% to 80% found once. A note on this clone: What it binds is not known.

This clonotype was sampled from a man aged 45-65 years in good health and CMV-seronegative. Material for sequencing was PBMCs.

The CDR3 sequence: CASSLSPWTVNTEAFF. DNA for the CDR3: TGTGCCAGCAGCTTGTCGCCGTGGACAGTTAACACTGAAGCTTTCTTT. The V and J genes are TRBV5-5 and TRBJ1-1; a weak D match, TRBD1 (6 bases). From germline, CDR1 is SGHKS and CDR2 YYEKEE (reference sequence). Trimming removed 1 base at V and 2 bases at J, with 15 bases between. The CDR3 has 16 amino acids.